This T cell receptor (beta chain) is from a study of CD8+CD57+ T cells in acquired aplastic anemia. On the study more broadly: DNA recovered from sorted CD4+ and CD8+ cells had a mean of about 3.5 ug.

This clonotype was counted at least ten times. The use of genomic DNA as template underpinned the TCR beta VDJ and CDR3 profiling. TCRdb used MiXCR to reprocess the reads, holding one entry per CDR3 protein. This table has under 200,000 distinct CDR3 sequences, about 50% appearing once. For sequencing, patients were chosen who had shown expansion of CD8+CD57+ cells by flow cytometry. The sequencing input was sorted CD4+, CD8+, or CD8+CD57+ T cells (not recorded which) from PBMCs. The receptor was derived from a human donor with aplastic anemia.

The CDR3: CASSYVNQPQHF. DNA of the CDR3: TGTGCCAGCAGTTACGTGAATCAGCCCCAGCATTTT. The J gene is TRBJ1-5, the V gene TRBV6-5; D is uncertain. Trimming shortened V by 2 bases and J by 4 bases, and 3 bases separated the two germline ends. Germline values: CDR1 MNHEY, CDR2 SVGAGI. CDR3 length equals 12 residues.